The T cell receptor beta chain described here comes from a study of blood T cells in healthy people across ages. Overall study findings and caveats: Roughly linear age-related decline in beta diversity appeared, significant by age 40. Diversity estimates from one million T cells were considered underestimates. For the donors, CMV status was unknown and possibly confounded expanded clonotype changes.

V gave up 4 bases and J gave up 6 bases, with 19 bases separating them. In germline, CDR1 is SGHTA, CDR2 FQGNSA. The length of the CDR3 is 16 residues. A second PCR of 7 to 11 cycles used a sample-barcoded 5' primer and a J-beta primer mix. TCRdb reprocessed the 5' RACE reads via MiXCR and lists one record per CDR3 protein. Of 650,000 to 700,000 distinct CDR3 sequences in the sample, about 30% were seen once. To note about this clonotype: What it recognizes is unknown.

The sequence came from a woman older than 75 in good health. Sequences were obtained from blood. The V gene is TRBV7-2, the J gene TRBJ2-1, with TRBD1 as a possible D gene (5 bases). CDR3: CASSYDNGYRRNEQFF. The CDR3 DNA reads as TGTGCCAGCAGCTACGACAATGGATACAGGCGCAATGAGCAGTTCTTC. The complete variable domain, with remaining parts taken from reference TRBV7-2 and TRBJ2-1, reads GAGVSQSPSNKVTEKGKDVELRCDPISGHTALYWYRQSLGQGLEFLIYFQGNSAPDKSGLPSDRFSAERTGGSVSTLTIQRTQQEDSAVYLCASSYDNGYRRNEQFFGPGTRLTVL.